The T cell receptor (beta chain) under discussion was sequenced for a study of blood T cell repertoires in COVID-19. This CDR3 is built from 15 residues. The junction had 3 bases not matched to a gene; V was cut back by 3 bases and J by 4 bases. Sequenced by immunoSEQ multiplex PCR; TCRdb stores in-frame clones only, minus some. The top ten clones hold approximately 8.2% of a sample with approximately 250,000 clones, about 82% of them seen once. Study members were between about 18 and 95 years old and lived in 24 US regions. Self-reported history from a screening survey and questionnaire set each donor's cohort.

The chain employs TRBV23-1 and TRBJ2-3; 11 bases are a match to TRBD1. TRBV23-1 is an ORF, with its function uncertain. This clonotype was sampled from a woman between 50 and 59 years old with acute COVID-19. Sequencing was carried out using PBMCs or T cells enriched from blood (not recorded which). DNA of the CDR3: TGCGCCAGCAGTCAGCCGGGACAGGGGGCAGATACGCAGTATTTT. Protein: CASSQPGQGADTQYF.